Reported below is one T cell receptor (beta chain). Its cognate antigen is unknown. Per the germline V gene, CDR1 is SGDLS and CDR2 is YYNGEE. J gave up 4 bases and V 4 bases, and 7 bases lay outside the gene matches. This CDR3 is 14 amino acids long. Clones were read by immunoSEQ multiplex PCR, and TCRdb kept only the in-frame ones, dropping some. The table lists 150,000 to 200,000 clones, roughly 94% of them singletons. The data belong to a study of T cell responses to AZD1222 COVID-19 vaccine. Whole-study findings and limits: Reports indicate that nearly half of spike-specific TCRs are directed at unmutated variant regions. Donor demographics were predominantly white British with a female majority; clonal diversity may be underestimated. Along spike, vaccine-associated CD4 TCRs were found throughout, with dominance at 160-218 and 743-854.

This receptor was obtained from an adult in good health. Sample: peripheral blood, taken on day 0 of AZD1222 vaccination. The chain employs TRBV9 and TRBJ1-2, with 7 bases identical to TRBD1. CDR3 sequence (DNA): TGTGCCAGCAGCCGGGAGGGGGCCAGCTATGGCTACACCTTC. Translating gives CASSREGASYGYTF.